This passage covers 28 T cell receptor beta chains from one sample sequenced in a study of response to subunit inactivated influenza vaccine. TCRdb processed the RT-PCR reads anew with MiXCR; each CDR3 protein has one entry. The top ten clones hold less than 9% of a sample with around 760,000 distinct CDR3 sequences, approximately 14% of them seen once. Source: PBMCs from blood, taken about 14 days before vaccination. These receptors were collected from a man in his fifties who received an inactivated influenza vaccine.

This clonotype was seen at least ten times. The chain joins TRBV12-3 or TRBV12-4 to TRBJ2-5, with D tentatively TRBD1 or TRBD2 (5 bases each). V was cut by 5 bases and J by 5 bases, with 15 bases left in between. This CDR3 contains 14 residues. The CDR3 sequence: CASSARNRRETQYF. The CDR3 DNA follows: TGTGCCAGCAGTGCCCGGAACAGGAGGGAGACCCAGTACTTC.

The chain combines TRBV7-2 with TRBJ1-1, with 7 positions matching TRBD1. After removal of 4 bases from V and 0 bases from J, the junction contained 8 bases not matched to a gene. Germline-derived CDR1 and CDR2 are SGHTA and FQGNSA. CDR3 length equals 16 residues. The CDR3 DNA follows: TGTGCCAGCAGCTCCCAGGGACAGCGACTGAACACTGAAGCTTTCTTT. Amino acids: CASSSQGQRLNTEAFF.

This clonotype was recorded at least ten times. The chain couples TRBV20-1 to TRBJ2-1; D is possibly TRBD2 (5 bases). CDR3 length: 12 amino acids. V was clipped by 3 bases and J by 10 bases, with 13 bases between them. CDR1 and CDR2 from the germline V gene are DFQATT and SNEGSKA (reference sequence). The CDR3 sequence is CSASLGVGEQFF. CDR3 bases: TGCAGTGCTAGTCTCGGGGTCGGAGAGCAGTTCTTC.

The chain recombines TRBV7-2 with TRBJ2-2; D may be TRBD1 (5 bases). Germline V lookup: CDR1 SGHTA, CDR2 FQGNSA. The CDR3 is 14 residues long. Trimming pared 1 base from V and 6 bases from J, leaving 9 bases between. DNA for the CDR3: TGTGCCAGCAGCTTAGTAGGGGCGGCCGGGGAGCTGTTTTTT. It translates to CASSLVGAAGELFF.

This clonotype was seen a few times. The V gene is TRBV20-1, the J gene TRBJ2-1, with 8 bases that match TRBD2. CDR3 length: 16 residues. The J segment lost 2 bases and the V segment lost 1 base, leaving 7 bases of the junction unmatched. Per germline, CDR1 DFQATT and CDR2 SNEGSKA (reference sequence). This CDR3 reads CSARGSGAGAYNEQFF. The CDR3 DNA reads TGCAGTGCTAGAGGTTCGGGAGCGGGGGCCTACAATGAGCAGTTCTTC.

The rearrangement links TRBV9 to TRBJ2-3; 8 bases align to TRBD2. CDR1 and CDR2 (germline): SGDLS, YYNGEE. The CDR3 runs to 16 residues. J lost 6 bases, V lost 0 bases, and 9 bases had no gene match. The CDR3 DNA sequence: TGTGCCAGCAGCGTAGGTAATAGCGGGATACTCGATACGCAGTATTTT. It specifies CASSVGNSGILDTQYF.

The sample holds a few counts of this clonotype. The J gene is TRBJ2-1, the V gene TRBV7-3; D is ambiguous. V dropped 5 bases and J dropped 0 bases, with 11 bases sitting between them. The CDR3 contains 15 residues. Germline-derived CDR1 and CDR2 are SGHTA and FQGTGA. CDR3 sequence (DNA): TGTGCCAGCAGCCCATCGAGGAGCTCCTACAATGAGCAGTTCTTC. Translated: CASSPSRSSYNEQFF. The variable domain in full, with the rest retrieved from reference TRBV7-3 and TRBJ2-1, is GAGVSQTPSNKVTEKGKYVELRCDPISGHTALYWYRQSLGQGPEFLIYFQGTGAADDSGLPNDRFFAVRPEGSVSTLKIQRTERGDSAVYLCASSPSRSSYNEQFFGPGTRLTVL.

The chain recombines TRBV12-3 or TRBV12-4 with TRBJ2-4; D perhaps matches TRBD2 (6 bases). The V end was cut by 5 bases, the J end by 1 base, with 15 bases between. The CDR3 runs 16 residues. As DNA, the CDR3 is TGTGCCAGCAGTCCGGTAGCGGCTCGGGCCAAAAACATTCAGTACTTC. This codes for CASSPVAARAKNIQYF.

This clonotype showed up just a few times. The DNA of the CDR3 is TGCGCCAGCAGCCAGCGACAGACCACCGGGGAGCTGTTTTTT. This codes for CASSQRQTTGELFF. This rearrangement joins TRBV4-1 to TRBJ2-2, with D tentatively TRBD1 (5 bases). V was clipped by 3 bases and J by 4 bases, with 9 bases between them. CDR1 is MGHRA and CDR2 is YSYEKL in the germline V gene. The CDR3 has 14 residues.

This clonotype was seen a single time. This sequence joins TRBV2 and TRBJ2-5, with D perhaps TRBD2 (5 bases). The CDR3 runs 15 residues. Trimming cost V 6 bases and J 0 bases, with 14 bases left between them. From germline, CDR1 is SNHLY and CDR2 FYNNEI. The CDR3 DNA is TGTGCCAGCAGGGAAAAGTTGCGGGACCAAGAGACCCAGTACTTC. Amino acid sequence: CASREKLRDQETQYF.

This clonotype was seen repeatedly, ten times or more. The chain carries TRBV7-3 and TRBJ2-7; D possibly corresponds to TRBD2 (7 bases). Germline values: CDR1 SGHTA, CDR2 FQGTGA. The CDR3 length is 13 residues. V was clipped by 0 bases and J by 7 bases, with 10 bases between them. CDR3 nucleotides: TGTGCCAGCAGCTTAACGGGGGGGACAGAGCAGTACTTC. Translating it yields CASSLTGGTEQYF.

The chain uses TRBV2 and TRBJ2-6; 8 bases fit TRBD1. The CDR3 covers 15 residues. V was clipped by 6 bases and J by 0 bases; unmatched bases: 1. Germline V CDR1 and CDR2: SNHLY, FYNNEI. The CDR3 bases are TGTGCCAGCAGGGACAGGGACTCTGGGGCCAACGTCCTGACTTTC. Translated: CASRDRDSGANVLTF.

This rearrangement joins TRBV20-1 to TRBJ2-7, with TRBD2 matching over 14 bases. This CDR3 is 16 amino acids long. Trimming at V came to 4 bases and at J to 7 bases, leaving 12 bases not matched to a gene. Germline loops: CDR1 DFQATT, CDR2 SNEGSKA (reference sequence). CDR3 loop: CSAKVGLAGDRFEQYF. The CDR3 DNA reads as TGCAGTGCTAAAGTGGGACTAGCGGGAGACCGATTTGAGCAGTACTTC.

A few counts support this clonotype. The chain is built from TRBV20-1 and TRBJ2-7; D tentatively reads TRBD1 or TRBD2 (5 bases each). The germline V gene has CDR1 DFQATT and CDR2 SNEGSKA (reference sequence). V dropped 5 bases and J dropped 5 bases, with 19 bases sitting between them. The CDR3 runs 14 residues. Here the CDR3 reads CSAPLTGPTHEQYF. The CDR3, as DNA: TGCAGTGCTCCTCTAACGGGACCCACCCACGAGCAGTACTTC.

Notes on this clonotype: Germline is not matched at one junction end, which may reflect a read error. The chain uses TRBV6-5 and TRBJ2-3, with 13 bases matching TRBD2. The germline V gene encodes CDR1 MNHEY and CDR2 SVGAGI. CDR3 length equals 17 residues. CDR3 region: CASSYTWTSGGTDTEYF. In nucleotides, the CDR3 is TGTGCCAGCAGTTACACCTGGACTAGCGGGGGCACAGATACGGAGTATTTT.

CDR3 region: CASSTSGDRNQPQHF. DNA for the CDR3: TGCGCCAGCAGCACGTCCGGGGACCGCAATCAGCCCCAGCATTTT. V and J are TRBV5-1 and TRBJ1-5; a possible D gene is TRBD1 (5 bases). The CDR3 is 15 residues long. Germline lookup yields CDR1 SGHRS and CDR2 YFSETQ. Trimming shortened V by 4 bases and J by 2 bases, and 13 bases separated the two germline ends.

This clonotype has more than one count but fewer than ten. V usage is TRBV20-1 and J usage is TRBJ2-1, with 12 positions matching TRBD2. Germline CDR1 DFQATT, CDR2 SNEGSKA (reference sequence). CDR3 length equals 18 residues. V gave up 1 base and J gave up 1 base; unmatched junction bases: 8. This chain's CDR3 is CSARASGRGSVSYNEQFF. In DNA form, the CDR3 reads TGCAGTGCTAGAGCTAGCGGGAGGGGGAGTGTATCCTACAATGAGCAGTTCTTC.

The sample holds a few counts of this clonotype. This rearrangement joins TRBV7-9 to TRBJ2-7; 7 bases line up with TRBD1. Looked up from germline, CDR1 is SEHNR and CDR2 is FQNEAQ (reference sequence). The CDR3 runs to 15 residues. Trimming at V came to 1 base and at J to 7 bases, leaving 10 bases not matched to a gene. The CDR3 bases are TGTGCCAGCAGCTTAGGATACGGGACAGCTTTGGAGCAGTACTTC. Protein product: CASSLGYGTALEQYF.

This clonotype occurred many times. The CDR3, as DNA: TGCGCCAGCAGCTTGGGTGGCAGGAACCAAGAGACCCAGTACTTC. Translation gives CASSLGGRNQETQYF. V usage is TRBV5-1 and J usage is TRBJ2-5, with no clear D. There are 15 residues in the CDR3. V shed 0 bases and J shed 0 bases, with 9 bases lying between them. Germline CDR1 SGHRS, CDR2 YFSETQ.

The chain combines TRBV7-2 with TRBJ2-2; 9 bases line up with TRBD1. The germline V gene has CDR1 SGHTA and CDR2 FQGNSA. The CDR3 contains 16 residues. Losses at the gene ends were 1 base for V and 6 bases for J; bases not matched to a gene: 6. CDR3 sequence reads: CASSLGPGQGAGELFF. CDR3 in DNA: TGTGCCAGCAGCTTAGGCCCGGGACAGGGCGCCGGGGAGCTGTTTTTT.

This clonotype showed up just a few times. The V call is TRBV4-1, the J call TRBJ2-7; 8 bases line up with TRBD2. The CDR3 is 15 amino acids. Germline V gene sequence: CDR1 MGHRA, CDR2 YSYEKL. Trimming cost V 0 bases and J 0 bases; bases outside gene matches: 1. The CDR3 nucleotides are TGCGCCAGCAGCCAAGAGCTAGCGGGCTCCTACGAGCAGTACTTC. This translates into CASSQELAGSYEQYF.

This clonotype was found a few times. The V call is TRBV11-2, the J call TRBJ2-3; TRBD2 agrees at 9 bases. This CDR3 has 16 residues. The ends lost 5 bases at V and 1 base at J; junction bases unmatched: 7. Germline values: CDR1 SGHAT, CDR2 FQNNGV. For the CDR3, the DNA is TGTGCCAGCAGCCATGGGACTAGCAGTGGCACAGATACGCAGTATTTT. Amino acid sequence: CASSHGTSSGTDTQYF. Full variable domain (remainder filled in from reference TRBV11-2 and TRBJ2-3): EAGVAQSPRYKIIEKRQSVAFWCNPISGHATLYWYQQILGQGPKLLIQFQNNGVVDDSQLPKDRFSAERLKGVDSTLKIQPAKLEDSAVYLCASSHGTSSGTDTQYFGPGTRLTVL.

This clonotype was counted a few times. This chain links TRBV27 with TRBJ1-6; TRBD1 is a possible D gene (5 bases). The CDR3 runs to 17 residues. V lost 6 bases and J 0 bases, leaving 15 bases between the germline ends. Germline V lookup: CDR1 MNHEY, CDR2 SMNVEV (reference sequence). For the CDR3, the DNA is TGTGCCAGCAGACCGGGACTGAGGAGCTCCTATAATTCACCCCTCCACTTT. It yields the protein CASRPGLRSSYNSPLHF.

This clonotype was picked up many times. The V call is TRBV2, the J call TRBJ2-2, with TRBD1 identical over 9 bases. The CDR3 consists of 13 residues. Germline loops: CDR1 SNHLY, CDR2 FYNNEI. After removal of 8 bases from V and 6 bases from J, the junction contained 4 bases not matched to a gene. CDR3 nucleotide sequence: TGTGCCAGCGGGACAGGGCGTTCCGGGGAGCTGTTTTTT. Its protein is CASGTGRSGELFF. The full variable domain, in which reference TRBV2 and TRBJ2-2 provide the parts outside the CDR3, is EPEVTQTPSHQVTQMGQEVILRCVPISNHLYFYWYRQILGQKVEFLVSFYNNEISEKSEIFDDQFSVERPDGSNFTLKIRSTKLEDSAMYFCASGTGRSGELFFGEGSRLTVL.

This clonotype has only a few counts. CDR3 coding DNA: TGTGCCAGCAGCCAAGTTAACGCGTTCTCTGGGGCCAACGTCCTGACTTTC. It specifies CASSQVNAFSGANVLTF. This chain uses TRBV3-1 with TRBJ2-6; D unclear. The CDR3 covers 17 residues. Trimming removed 1 base from V and 0 bases from J, with 10 bases in between. Germline-derived CDR1 and CDR2 are LGHDT and YNNKEL (reference sequence).

The chain recombines TRBV20-1 with TRBJ2-7; D gene uncertain. The germline gives CDR1 DFQATT, CDR2 SNEGSKA (reference sequence). V dropped 3 bases and J dropped 1 base, with 13 bases sitting between them. The CDR3 is made up of 14 amino acids. The CDR3 loop reads CSAREPYESYEQYF. CDR3 nucleotides: TGCAGTGCTAGGGAACCTTACGAGTCCTACGAGCAGTACTTC.

This clonotype was seen a few times. V and J are TRBV20-1 and TRBJ1-2, with 8 bases lining up with TRBD1. V lost 0 bases and J lost 4; bases outside the gene matches: 10. Germline V gene sequence: CDR1 DFQATT, CDR2 SNEGSKA (reference sequence). CDR3 length: 16 amino acids. The CDR3 loop reads CSARDRGTGGSYGYTF. The CDR3 nucleotides are TGCAGTGCTAGAGATCGGGGGACAGGCGGGAGCTATGGCTACACCTTC.

This clonotype was seen more than once but under ten times. J is TRBJ2-3 and V is TRBV7-2; 7 bases fit TRBD2. The germline gives CDR1 SGHTA, CDR2 FQGNSA. This CDR3 has 17 amino acids. V was clipped by 4 bases and J by 1 base; unmatched bases: 11. CDR3 in amino acids: CASSSNRGGWGTDTQYF. DNA of the CDR3: TGTGCCAGCAGCTCAAACCGCGGGGGTTGGGGCACAGATACGCAGTATTTT.